This T cell receptor beta chain emerged from a study of graft-versus-host responses after intestinal transplantation. Study context: Those transplanted obtained multivisceral, liver-intestinal, or isolated intestinal grafts. Each recipient received anti-thymocyte globulin induction, then tacrolimus and steroids for 2 to 4 years. Study-level findings and limits: Investigators detected GvH clones in recipient marrow, with some emerging earlier in ileum or blood.

Comments on this clone: What it recognizes is unknown.

The repertoire was sequenced with immunoSEQ multiplex PCR; TCRdb's copy has only in-frame clones and lacks some. The table lists roughly 40,000 clones, roughly 90% of them singletons, with around 4.3% in the top ten. With 5 bases removed from V and 4 bases from J, the gap between germline ends came to 20 bases. Per germline, CDR1 SGHAT and CDR2 FQNNGV. The CDR3 is made up of 16 amino acids. The material sequenced was PBMCs, taken 524 days after transplant. The chain has TRBV11-2 and TRBJ1-2; no clear D. This clonotype originated in a human patient who received an intestinal transplant, so some T cells may come from the graft donor. The CDR3 DNA is TGTGCCAGCAGCCCCACGGGGTTGCCCTCGGGCTATGGCTACACCTTC. Protein: CASSPTGLPSGYGYTF.